This is a list of T cell receptor beta chains from one sample in a study of blood T cell repertoires in COVID-19. Repertoires were generated with immunoSEQ multiplex PCR, while TCRdb's copy carries only in-frame clones and drops some. The sample lists approximately 180,000 clones, 75% to 85% occurring once. Input material: PBMCs or T cells enriched from blood (not recorded which). Receptor source: a woman aged 45-59 years with acute COVID-19. CDR3s leave out the opening cysteine and the closing phenylalanine or tryptophan. D genes are given only for firm matches. Size values are once, few and many counts, or a class for expanded clones, and some rows have none.

D gene	V gene	clone size	J gene	CDR3 protein
TRBD1	TRBV5-1	few	TRBJ1-3	ASSVTGVNPGSGNTIY
TRBD1	TRBV18	few	TRBJ1-2	ASSVGTGDGYT
TRBD1	TRBV6-1	-	TRBJ1-2	ASSENPGGDSSNYGYT
-	TRBV10-1	-	TRBJ2-3	ASSPRDKVTQY
TRBD2	TRBV7-9	-	TRBJ2-1	ASSLPTTGLAGLNEQF
-	TRBV7-2	-	TRBJ1-4	ASSLAGGSEKLF
TRBD2	TRBV19	once	TRBJ2-3	ASRPGLGVTDTQY
-	TRBV6-2/TRBV6-3	-	TRBJ2-1	ASSYLASRDEQF
-	TRBV24-1	-	TRBJ1-2	AAGEGLYGYT
-	TRBV4-1	-	TRBJ1-6	ASSQALNSPLH
-	TRBV5-6	once	TRBJ1-2	ASSTLQVTYGYT
-	TRBV28	-	TRBJ2-1	ASSASAAYNEQF
-	TRBV12-3/TRBV12-4	-	TRBJ1-1	ASSLGLNTEAF
TRBD2	TRBV5-1	-	TRBJ2-1	ASSLGDYYNEQF
TRBD2	TRBV19	once	TRBJ2-1	ASSISGTSGNNEQF
TRBD1	TRBV28	-	TRBJ1-6	ASSLFATGVYNSPLH
TRBD1	TRBV6-5	-	TRBJ1-4	ASRQGSANEKLF
-	TRBV5-1	-	TRBJ1-3	ASSPYGTAGNTIY
TRBD2	TRBV6-5	-	TRBJ2-1	ASSLAGGYTEQF
TRBD1	TRBV19	-	TRBJ1-1	ASIGQGITEAF
-	TRBV28	-	TRBJ2-1	ASSRHSSSYNEQF
TRBD1	TRBV5-1	-	TRBJ1-4	ASSLGDRGYEKLF
-	TRBV28	-	TRBJ1-5	ASSLLNQPQH
TRBD2	TRBV27	-	TRBJ2-1	ASSPPAGGFANEQF
TRBD1	TRBV2	-	TRBJ1-6	ASRRTGNSPLH
TRBD1	TRBV28	-	TRBJ1-5	ASKTGNNQPQH
-	TRBV2	-	TRBJ1-1	ASSELGQLNTEAF
-	TRBV19	-	TRBJ1-5	ASSVRDGGTQPQH
-	TRBV10-1	-	TRBJ1-6	ASSPGQISPLH
TRBD1	TRBV5-1	-	TRBJ1-4	ASSRSPLGQGVTEKLF
-	TRBV7-2	-	TRBJ2-2	ASTQTNRDTGELF
TRBD1	TRBV5-5	few	TRBJ1-2	ASSVWTGDGYT
-	TRBV2	-	TRBJ2-1	ASLTRTYNEQF
-	TRBV27	-	TRBJ1-2	ASSFDPTDERYGYT
TRBD1	TRBV27	-	TRBJ1-1	ASSPHGQAGDTEAF
-	TRBV11-2	-	TRBJ1-1	ASSLARQLSTEAF
TRBD1	TRBV18	-	TRBJ2-1	ASSPIGQGTGNEQF
-	TRBV28	-	TRBJ1-6	ASVSGDANLSPLH
TRBD1	TRBV6-1	-	TRBJ1-2	ASSDYNRDRSYGYT
TRBD1	TRBV5-1	many	TRBJ1-2	ASSLGTGFLGGYT
TRBD1	TRBV2	few	TRBJ1-2	ASSPAGQGGDYGYT
-	TRBV4-1	-	TRBJ1-1	ASSQDPQNTEAF